This T cell receptor beta chain came from a study of cytomegalovirus exposure and HLA in healthy donors. Study-wide results and caveats: About 87% or about 30% of the time was how often most TCR beta V segments were productive, according to an earlier analysis. CMV serostatus was the sole immune exposure data available.

In its sample, this clone was seen a few times. Its antigen is unknown. The CDR3 loop spans 13 amino acids. CDR1 and CDR2 from the germline V gene are SNHLY and FYNNEI. The germline V and J ends were trimmed by 6 bases and 6 bases, with 14 bases remaining between them. PCR used 60 Vbeta primers and 13 Jbeta primers. TCRdb keeps only in-frame clones here, not all; method: immunoSEQ multiplex PCR. Of fewer than 150,000 clones in the sample, under 85% were seen once. The sequencing input was PBMCs. This sequence joins TRBV2 and TRBJ1-1; D possibly corresponds to TRBD1 (5 bases). The TCR comes from a woman aged 45 to 65 in good health and CMV-seropositive. DNA for the CDR3: TGTGCCAGCAGCCCCCAGACAGTTGCTGAAGCTTTCTTT. Amino acids: CASSPQTVAEAFF.